This T cell receptor (beta chain) emerged from a study of blood T cells in healthy people across ages. PCR was performed a second time for about 7 to 11 cycles using a sample-barcoded 5' primer and a J-beta primer mix. Tags on each cDNA molecule came from a template-switch adaptor with 12 random nucleotides. TCRdb itself ran the 5' RACE reads through MiXCR, one entry per CDR3 protein. The sample contains some 800,000 distinct CDR3 sequences, just under 25% of which appear only once. The V and J ends lost 5 bases and 4 bases respectively, with 17 bases between them. This CDR3 spans 15 amino acids. These data were likewise used in another study, on T cells of mothers and their children. According to that study: The second PCR used the M1S primer, and this primer added sample barcodes and 2-4 random nucleotides. Slightly higher overlap, not significant, was seen in related mother-child pairs than in unrelated pairs. Detection yielded no persistent microchimeric T cell clones.

J is TRBJ1-2 and V is TRBV12-3 or TRBV12-4, with D hard to call. The clonotype was recovered from a boy aged 5-17 years in good health. Sequencing input: blood. The CDR3 region has the DNA TGTGCCAGCAGTGACCCACAGAGATTTCCCTATGGCTACACCTTC. It is translated as CASSDPQRFPYGYTF.